Listed here are 21 T cell receptor beta chains from one sample, sequenced in a study of cytomegalovirus exposure and HLA in healthy donors. Use of 60 Vbeta and 13 Jbeta primers characterized the PCR. Profiling relied on immunoSEQ multiplex PCR, and the TCRdb table lists in-frame clones only, not all of them. The sample yields 200,000 to 250,000 clones, 75% to 80% seen once. The specimen was PBMCs. The receptors were sampled from a man between 18 and 29 years old in good health and CMV-seronegative.

The CDR3 spells CASSSSGQPLMGQPQHF. DNA of the CDR3: TGTGCCAGCAGCTCCTCGGGACAGCCACTTATGGGTCAGCCCCAGCATTTT. The V gene is TRBV5-5, the J gene TRBJ1-5; 7 nucleotides line up with TRBD1. CDR3 length: 17 amino acids. Germline V gives CDR1 SGHKS, CDR2 YYEKEE (reference sequence). With V trimmed by 3 bases and J by 6 bases, 15 bases remained unmatched.

This sequence joins TRBV6-6 and TRBJ2-3, with TRBD2 matching over 7 bases. Trimming at V came to 0 bases and at J to 6 bases, leaving 6 bases not matched to a gene. The CDR3 is 15 amino acids. From germline, CDR1 is MNHNY and CDR2 SVGAGI (reference sequence). The CDR3 protein is CASSYSEGGYDTQYF. The CDR3, as DNA: TGTGCCAGCAGTTACTCTGAGGGAGGGTATGATACGCAGTATTTT.

This clone was detected a few times. The V gene is TRBV6-6, the J gene TRBJ2-3; a possible D gene is TRBD1 (6 bases). V was shortened by 2 bases and J by 6 bases, with 15 bases between the two germline ends. Per the germline V gene, CDR1 is MNHNY and CDR2 is SVGAGI (reference sequence). The CDR3 is 15 residues long. The CDR3 sequence is CASSYRDTPGDTQYF. CDR3 DNA sequence: TGTGCCAGCAGTTACCGGGACACCCCAGGGGATACGCAGTATTTT.

The V gene is TRBV6-1, the J gene TRBJ1-5; 7 nucleotides line up with TRBD1. CDR3 size: 18 residues. V lost 0 bases and J lost 4; bases outside the gene matches: 12. Looked up from germline, CDR1 is MNHNS and CDR2 is SASEGT. The CDR3 region has the DNA TGTGCCAGCAGTGAAGCGAGGGGTGGCAGGGGGATGAATCAGCCCCAGCATTTT. It codes for CASSEARGGRGMNQPQHF.

This clone occurred a few times. The chain has TRBV2 and TRBJ2-2; D gene ambiguous. Germline V gene data show CDR1 as SNHLY and CDR2 as FYNNEI. Trimming cost V 3 bases and J 6 bases, with 8 bases left between them. The CDR3 is 13 residues long. Written as DNA, the CDR3 is TGTGCCAGCAGTGAGTCGGTTCCCGGGGAGCTGTTTTTT. Protein sequence: CASSESVPGELFF.

The V call is TRBV15, the J call TRBJ1-4; 7 bases agree with TRBD1. CDR1 and CDR2 from the germline V gene are LNHNV and YYDKDF (reference sequence). J gave up 8 bases and V 1 base, and 10 bases lay outside the gene matches. The CDR3 has 16 residues. The CDR3 loop reads CATSRGETGPREKLFF. CDR3 coding DNA: TGTGCCACCAGCAGAGGGGAGACAGGGCCCCGGGAAAAACTGTTTTTT.

V is TRBV11-3 and J is TRBJ1-4; D perhaps matches TRBD1 (5 bases). Germline assignment: CDR1 SGHNT and CDR2 YENEEA. The CDR3 totals 13 residues. Trimming left V 4 bases short and J 8 bases short, with 11 bases between. The CDR3 sequence: CASSSLEGEKLFF. CDR3 nucleotide sequence: TGTGCCAGCAGCTCCCTGGAGGGGGAAAAACTGTTTTTT.

This clone was counted only a few times. At one end, the junction sequence differs from germline, possibly due to a read error. CDR3 nucleotide sequence: TGTTCCAGCAGCCCGACAGGGGGCGGTGATAACTATGGCTACACCTTC. It codes for CSSSPTGGGDNYGYTF. This chain uses TRBV7-9 with TRBJ1-2; 10 bases are a match to TRBD1. CDR1 and CDR2 from the germline V gene are SEHNR and FQNEAQ (reference sequence). The CDR3 extends over 16 amino acids. The full variable domain, completed using reference TRBV7-9 and TRBJ1-2, is DTGVSQNPRHKITKRGQNVTFRCDPISEHNRLYWYRQTLGQGPEFLTYFQNEAQLEKSRLLSDRFSAERPKGSFSTLEIQRTEQGDSAMYLCSSSPTGGGDNYGYTFGSGTRLTVV.

This clone was picked up one time. The V and J genes are TRBV5-1 and TRBJ1-2, with TRBD1 identical over 9 bases. Germline-derived CDR1 and CDR2 are SGHRS and YFSETQ. This CDR3 has 13 residues. V lost 2 bases to trimming and J lost 6 bases; unmatched junction nucleotides: 2. The CDR3 coding sequence is TGCGCCAGCAGCTTAGGGACAGGGAATGGCTACACCTTC. Translation: CASSLGTGNGYTF.

The chain combines TRBV29-1 with TRBJ2-7; 9 bases align to TRBD2. CDR1 and CDR2 from the germline V gene are SQVTM and ANQGSEA. The junction had 8 bases not matched to a gene; V was cut back by 8 bases and J by 3 bases. CDR3 size: 13 residues. As DNA, the CDR3 is TGCAGCATATCTAGCGGGAACTACTACGAGCAGTACTTC. Translated, it gives CSISSGNYYEQYF.

The rearrangement links TRBV29-1 to TRBJ1-1; maybe TRBD1 (5 bases). This CDR3 is built from 13 residues. Trimming stripped 4 bases from V and 0 bases from J, with 9 bases between. Germline V gene lookup returns CDR1 SQVTM and CDR2 ANQGSEA. DNA for the CDR3: TGCAGCGTTGTCCCGGGGGTGAACACTGAAGCTTTCTTT. Its protein product is CSVVPGVNTEAFF.

The chain uses TRBV6-7 and TRBJ2-7; 14 positions match TRBD2. TRBV6-7 is flagged as an ORF with uncertain function. J gave up 2 bases and V 1 base, and 10 bases lay outside the gene matches. CDR3 length: 19 residues. For the CDR3, the DNA is TGTGCCAGCAGTTACTACGAAGGGACTAGCGGGAGTTGGCCCTACGAGCAGTACTTC. This sequence encodes CASSYYEGTSGSWPYEQYF.

The V call is TRBV4-3, the J call TRBJ2-3; possibly TRBD2 for D (7 bases). V gave up 3 bases and J gave up 6 bases, with 28 bases separating them. Germline lookup yields CDR1 LGHNA and CDR2 YSLEER. The CDR3 runs to 19 residues. The CDR3 coding sequence is TGCGCCAGCAGCCAGGAAAGGTTGGCGGGGGCGGGTAGCAGGGATACGCAGTATTTT. Translated, it gives CASSQERLAGAGSRDTQYF.

This clone was seen a few times. This chain links TRBV10-3 with TRBJ1-1; no clear D. This CDR3 comprises 13 residues. CDR1 and CDR2 from the germline V gene are ENHRY and SYGVKD. Trimming stripped 4 bases from V and 1 base from J, with 7 bases between. CDR3 protein: CAISGDRNTEAFF. As DNA, the CDR3 is TGTGCCATCAGTGGCGATAGGAACACTGAAGCTTTCTTT.

The genes are TRBV7-2 and TRBJ1-2; D is perhaps TRBD1 (5 bases). V lost 5 bases to trimming and J lost 5 bases, with 18 bases between them. The CDR3 extends over 15 amino acids. Germline CDR1 reads SGHTA; CDR2 reads FQGNSA. In DNA, the CDR3 is TGTGCCAGCAGCCTACTCGGAGACAGTCATTATGGCTACACCTTC. Protein: CASSLLGDSHYGYTF.

CDR3 sequence: CASSDHYEQYF. The CDR3 DNA follows: TGTGCCAGCAGTGACCATTACGAGCAGTACTTC. This chain links TRBV6-1 with TRBJ2-5, with D unclear. Near its end, the DNA agrees better with TRBJ2-7, so the J call may be wrong. The CDR3 extends over 11 amino acids. CDR1 and CDR2 from the germline V gene are MNHNS and SASEGT.

This clone was seen just once. The rearrangement links TRBV9 to TRBJ1-3; TRBD1 agrees at 8 bases. V trimming: 4 bases; J trimming: 0 bases; junction bases outside the gene matches: 6. Germline values: CDR1 SGDLS, CDR2 YYNGEE. This CDR3 region has 16 residues. The CDR3 is CASSPRTGPSGNTIYF. CDR3 bases: TGTGCCAGCAGCCCACGGACAGGGCCCTCTGGAAACACCATATATTTT.

The rearrangement joins TRBV7-2 to TRBJ1-1; the D gene is possibly TRBD1 (5 bases). From germline, CDR1 is SGHTA and CDR2 FQGNSA. V was clipped by 4 bases and J by 11 bases, with 17 bases between them. The CDR3 loop spans 13 amino acids. CDR3 sequence: CASSSLGPPRAFF. In DNA, the CDR3 is TGTGCCAGCAGCTCTCTGGGGCCCCCCAGGGCTTTCTTT.

The chain joins TRBV6-6 to TRBJ1-3, with a tentative D call TRBD1 (5 bases). The CDR3 covers 16 residues. The V end lost 6 bases, the J end lost 0 bases, and 15 bases lay between the germline ends. In germline, CDR1 is MNHNY, CDR2 SVGAGI (reference sequence). The CDR3 DNA is TGTGCCAGCAGCCTTAGGGGTCTGGGCTCTGGAAACACCATATATTTT. Residues: CASSLRGLGSGNTIYF.

J is TRBJ1-6 and V is TRBV4-3; no clear D gene. Germline V gives CDR1 LGHNA, CDR2 YSLEER. The V end lost 2 bases, the J end lost 0 bases, and 17 bases lay between the germline ends. This CDR3 has 19 amino acids. The CDR3 protein is CASSQYLPPSSSYNSPLHF. The DNA for the CDR3 is TGCGCCAGCAGCCAATACCTCCCTCCCTCGAGCTCCTATAATTCACCCCTCCACTTT.

The chain's CDR3 is CASSLSGVETQYF. The CDR3 bases are TGTGCCAGCAGTTTAAGCGGTGTGGAGACCCAGTACTTC. The genes are TRBV27 and TRBJ2-5; D might be TRBD2 (5 bases). V was pared by 2 bases and J by 5 bases, with 9 bases between. This CDR3 has 13 amino acids. Per germline, CDR1 MNHEY and CDR2 SMNVEV (reference sequence).